This T cell receptor (beta chain) was found in a study of graft-versus-host responses after intestinal transplantation. CDR1 and CDR2 (germline): DFQATT, SNEGSKA (reference sequence). Between the trimmed V and J ends, which lost 6 bases and 12 bases, there was a span of 15 bases. The CDR3 extends over 11 amino acids. Data came from immunoSEQ multiplex PCR; TCRdb stores just in-frame clones and leaves some out. The sample records about 85,000 clones, approximately 80% being singletons. A word on this clone: Antigen specificity is unknown.

The origin of this receptor is a human donor who received an intestinal transplant. The sample here was unstimulated CD4+ T cells sorted from spleen or lymph node cells, taken before intestinal transplant. The chain couples TRBV20-1 to TRBJ2-1; D gene ambiguous. The CDR3 nucleotides are TGCAGTGCGAGCCAGGCCATTGGGCAGTTCTTC. Translated, it gives CSASQAIGQFF.